This passage covers 20 T cell receptor beta chains from one sample sequenced in a study of blood T cells in healthy people across ages. With a J-beta primer mix and a sample-barcoded 5' primer, a second PCR ran roughly 6 to 12 cycles. Each CDR3 protein is one row after TCRdb ran MiXCR on the 5' RACE reads. The sample shows 600,000 to 800,000 distinct CDR3 sequences, more than 20% of them seen only once. The source material was blood. The receptors come from a man aged 70-80 years in good health.

This clonotype has just a few counts. V is TRBV6-1 and J is TRBJ2-3, with a weak D call TRBD1 (5 bases). The CDR3 contains 14 residues. V lost 6 bases and J 4 bases, leaving 14 bases between the germline ends. CDR1 is MNHNS, CDR2 SASEGT, per germline. CDR3 in amino acids: CASSAYWGPDTQYF. The CDR3 DNA follows: TGTGCCAGCAGCGCCTACTGGGGCCCAGATACGCAGTATTTT.

This clonotype has just a few counts. J is TRBJ2-1 and V is TRBV7-2; 12 bases are shared with TRBD2. J gave up 2 bases and V 1 base, and 6 bases lay outside the gene matches. Germline V lookup: CDR1 SGHTA, CDR2 FQGNSA. This CDR3 is built from 18 residues. In nucleotides, the CDR3 is TGTGCCAGCAGCTTAGTCGGGGGACTAGCGGGCACCTACAATGAGCAGTTCTTC. It codes for CASSLVGGLAGTYNEQFF.

This clonotype was seen only a few times. Its ends do not fully match the called genes, so a read error is possible. The J gene is TRBJ2-5, the V gene TRBV30, with D uncertain. Near its end, the DNA agrees better with TRBJ2-1, so the J call may be wrong. This CDR3 contains 8 residues. Germline-derived CDR1 and CDR2 are GTSNPN and SVGIG (reference sequence). The chain's CDR3 is CAWNGQFF. The CDR3 nucleotides read TGTGCCTGGAATGGGCAGTTCTTC.

CDR3 in amino acids: CASSLSLQGVETQYF. The CDR3 bases are TGTGCCAGCAGCTTAAGTCTACAGGGTGTGGAGACCCAGTACTTC. The rearrangement links TRBV7-9 to TRBJ2-5, with D perhaps matching TRBD1 (6 bases). Germline V gene sequence: CDR1 SEHNR, CDR2 FQNEAQ (reference sequence). The CDR3 has 15 amino acids. V was cut by 2 bases and J by 5 bases, with 15 bases left in between.

This chain uses TRBV28 with TRBJ2-4, with D possibly called TRBD1 or TRBD2 (5 bases each). CDR3 length: 15 amino acids. The germline CDR1 and CDR2 sequences are MDHEN and SYDVKM. V was pared by 8 bases and J by 1 base, with 15 bases between. The CDR3 DNA follows: TGTGCCAGCGGGGGTCGGGGTCTCGCCAAAAACATTCAGTACTTC. Residues: CASGGRGLAKNIQYF.

This clonotype was counted between two and nine times. The chain links TRBV5-1 to TRBJ1-4; maybe TRBD1 (6 bases). The CDR3 extends over 16 amino acids. Between the trimmed V and J ends, which lost 4 bases and 0 bases, there was a span of 13 bases. Germline loops: CDR1 SGHRS, CDR2 YFSETQ. CDR3 loop: CASSSTGQATNEKLFF. The CDR3 bases are TGCGCCAGCAGCAGTACAGGGCAAGCAACTAATGAAAAACTGTTTTTT.

V and J are TRBV18 and TRBJ2-5; D is undetermined. The CDR3 covers 17 residues. Per the germline V gene, CDR1 is KGHSH and CDR2 is LQKENI. Trimming took 2 bases from V and 6 from J, leaving 22 bases between them. The CDR3 DNA sequence: TGTGCCAGCTCACCAACAGCCATTCCGATCGAATCAAAGACCCAGTACTTC. It is translated as CASSPTAIPIESKTQYF.

This clonotype was counted many times. CDR3 in amino acids: CASSQALLETQYF. The CDR3 bases are TGTGCCAGCAGCCAAGCGCTATTAGAGACCCAGTACTTC. The V and J genes are TRBV14 and TRBJ2-5; no reliable D call. Germline CDR1 and CDR2: SGHDN and FVKESK. V was shortened by 1 base and J by 4 bases, with 7 bases between the two germline ends. This CDR3 is built from 13 residues.

This clonotype was seen many times. V is TRBV6-6 and J is TRBJ1-2, with D possibly being TRBD1 (5 bases). Germline CDR1 MNHNY, CDR2 SVGAGI (reference sequence). The CDR3 totals 13 residues. With 5 bases removed from V and 2 bases from J, the gap between germline ends came to 9 bases. The CDR3 region is CASSQQENYGYTF. The DNA of the CDR3 is TGTGCCAGCAGTCAACAGGAGAACTATGGCTACACCTTC.

CDR3 sequence reads: CSTPSGTGHYGYTF. In DNA form, the CDR3 reads TGCAGTACACCGTCGGGGACAGGGCACTATGGCTACACCTTC. This chain uses TRBV20-1 with TRBJ1-2, with 9 bases aligning to TRBD1. Trimming took 8 bases from V and 3 from J; bases not matched to a gene: 10. The CDR3 is made up of 14 amino acids. Germline CDR1 DFQATT, CDR2 SNEGSKA (reference sequence).

The CDR3 region has the DNA TGTGCCACACACCGGGACAGAGCCTACGAGCAGTACTTC. Translation gives CATHRDRAYEQYF. The chain joins TRBV2 to TRBJ2-7; 7 positions match TRBD1. Per germline, CDR1 SNHLY and CDR2 FYNNEI. This CDR3 has 13 residues. J lost 2 bases, V lost 10 bases, and 8 bases had no gene match.

This clonotype was found a few times. The rearrangement uses TRBV29-1 and TRBJ2-3, with TRBD2 identical over 13 bases. The junction had 15 bases not matched to a gene; V was cut back by 0 bases and J by 0 bases. The CDR3 runs to 21 residues. Germline loops: CDR1 SQVTM, CDR2 ANQGSEA. The CDR3 DNA reads as TGCAGCGTTGAAGAAGCCCCACACCCGGGACTAGCGGGACCTAGCACAGATACGCAGTATTTT. Amino acid sequence: CSVEEAPHPGLAGPSTDTQYF.

V usage is TRBV6-4 and J usage is TRBJ2-5; D remains ambiguous. Trimming pared 1 base from V and 2 bases from J, leaving 8 bases between. Germline loops: CDR1 MRHNA, CDR2 SNTAGT. The CDR3 has 14 residues. The CDR3 protein is CASSDCYTQETQYF. CDR3 coding DNA: TGTGCCAGCAGTGACTGTTACACACAAGAGACCCAGTACTTC.

This clonotype was picked up many times. The rearrangement joins TRBV24-1 to TRBJ2-3; D may be TRBD1 (5 bases). Trimming took 0 bases from V and 1 from J, leaving 7 bases between them. CDR1 KGHDR and CDR2 SFDVKD come from the germline V gene. CDR3 length: 15 amino acids. Written as DNA, the CDR3 is TGTGCCACCAGTGATTTGCAGGGCGGCACAGATACGCAGTATTTT. Its translation is CATSDLQGGTDTQYF.

The chain carries TRBV5-8 and TRBJ1-4; 11 nucleotides line up with TRBD1. This CDR3 is 16 amino acids long. Germline trimming cut 4 bases from V and 3 bases from J; bases unmatched to any gene: 5. CDR1 and CDR2 from the germline V gene are SGHTS and YDEGEE. CDR3 residues: CASSAGQGVSNEKLFF. In DNA form, the CDR3 reads TGTGCCAGCAGCGCGGGACAGGGGGTGTCTAATGAAAAACTGTTTTTT.

A few counts support this clonotype. The rearrangement joins TRBV5-5 to TRBJ1-2; 8 bases are shared with TRBD1. The CDR3 is made up of 15 amino acids. CDR1 and CDR2 from the germline V gene are SGHKS and YYEKEE (reference sequence). V trimming: 3 bases; J trimming: 0 bases; junction bases outside the gene matches: 4. CDR3 protein: CASSSTGVSNYGYTF. The CDR3 nucleotides read TGTGCCAGCAGCTCGACAGGGGTTTCTAACTATGGCTACACCTTC.

In this sample, this clonotype turned up many times. CDR3 protein: CASSSPGQGIPGELFF. DNA for the CDR3: TGTGCCAGCAGCTCACCGGGACAGGGGATCCCCGGGGAGCTGTTTTTT. The chain employs TRBV7-2 and TRBJ2-2; 10 bases line up with TRBD1. Germline V gives CDR1 SGHTA, CDR2 FQGNSA. The CDR3 is 16 residues long. The ends lost 4 bases at V and 6 bases at J; junction bases unmatched: 8. The full variable domain, completed using reference TRBV7-2 and TRBJ2-2, is GAGVSQSPSNKVTEKGKDVELRCDPISGHTALYWYRQSLGQGLEFLIYFQGNSAPDKSGLPSDRFSAERTGGSVSTLTIQRTQQEDSAVYLCASSSPGQGIPGELFFGEGSRLTVL.

This clonotype was picked up a small number of times. This rearrangement joins TRBV7-2 to TRBJ2-5; 14 bases are a match to TRBD2. Per the germline V gene, CDR1 is SGHTA and CDR2 is FQGNSA. Trimming at V came to 1 base and at J to 5 bases, leaving 9 bases not matched to a gene. CDR3 length: 18 residues. The CDR3 spells CASSLGPGLAGVRETQYF. CDR3 DNA: TGTGCCAGCAGCTTAGGGCCGGGACTAGCGGGAGTTCGGGAGACCCAGTACTTC.

CDR3 nucleotide sequence: TGTGCCAGCAGTTTTCTCGGGAGAGTGGGCGAGCAGTACTTC. Translated: CASSFLGRVGEQYF. This chain uses TRBV27 with TRBJ2-5; D perhaps matches TRBD2 (6 bases). The J call is in doubt because the DNA end fits TRBJ2-7 better. Germline-derived CDR1 and CDR2 are MNHEY and SMNVEV (reference sequence). There are 14 residues in the CDR3.

DNA for the CDR3: TGTGCCACCAGCAGAATTGACAGCGCCGGACAGCCCCAGCATTTT. Translation gives CATSRIDSAGQPQHF. The chain links TRBV15 to TRBJ1-5; D perhaps matches TRBD1 (5 bases). The germline CDR1 and CDR2 sequences are LNHNV and YYDKDF (reference sequence). The CDR3 contains 15 residues. Trimming shortened V by 2 bases and J by 7 bases, and 15 bases separated the two germline ends.